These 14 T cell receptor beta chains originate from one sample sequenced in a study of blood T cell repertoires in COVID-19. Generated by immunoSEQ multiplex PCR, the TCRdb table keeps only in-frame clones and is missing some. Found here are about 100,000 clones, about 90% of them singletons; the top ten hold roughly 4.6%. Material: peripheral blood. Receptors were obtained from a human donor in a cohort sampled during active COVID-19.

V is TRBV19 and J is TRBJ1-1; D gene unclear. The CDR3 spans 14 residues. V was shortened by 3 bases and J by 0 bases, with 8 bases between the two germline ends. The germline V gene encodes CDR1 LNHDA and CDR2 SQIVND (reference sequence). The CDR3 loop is CASSIDTLNTEAFF. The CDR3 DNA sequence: TGTGCCAGTAGTATCGACACATTGAACACTGAAGCTTTCTTT.

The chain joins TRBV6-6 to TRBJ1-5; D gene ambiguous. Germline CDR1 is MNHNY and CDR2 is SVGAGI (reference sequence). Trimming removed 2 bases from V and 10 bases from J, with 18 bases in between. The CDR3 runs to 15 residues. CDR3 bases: TGTGCCAGCAGTTACGAGGGCACCACAAGTCCACCCCAGCATTTT. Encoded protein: CASSYEGTTSPPQHF.

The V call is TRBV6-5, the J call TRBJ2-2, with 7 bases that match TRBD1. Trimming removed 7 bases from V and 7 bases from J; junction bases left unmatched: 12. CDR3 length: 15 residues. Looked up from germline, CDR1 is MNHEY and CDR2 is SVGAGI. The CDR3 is CASTLGQSNVGELFF. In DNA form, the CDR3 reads TGTGCCAGCACCTTGGGACAGTCGAACGTCGGGGAGCTGTTTTTT.

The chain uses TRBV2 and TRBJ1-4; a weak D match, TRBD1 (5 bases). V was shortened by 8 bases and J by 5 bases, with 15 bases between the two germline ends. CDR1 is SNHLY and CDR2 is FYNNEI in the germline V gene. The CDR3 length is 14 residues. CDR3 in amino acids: CASQIGRGNEKLFF. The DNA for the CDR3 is TGTGCCAGCCAAATAGGGAGGGGAAATGAAAAACTGTTTTTT.

CDR3 DNA: TGTGCCAGCAGTTTTCCGGGACAGGGGGTCCCTGAAGCTTTCTTT. Translated, it gives CASSFPGQGVPEAFF. The chain has TRBV28 and TRBJ1-1, with 11 positions matching TRBD1. This CDR3 spans 15 amino acids. Germline V CDR1 and CDR2: MDHEN, SYDVKM. After removal of 3 bases from V and 6 bases from J, the junction contained 6 bases not matched to a gene.

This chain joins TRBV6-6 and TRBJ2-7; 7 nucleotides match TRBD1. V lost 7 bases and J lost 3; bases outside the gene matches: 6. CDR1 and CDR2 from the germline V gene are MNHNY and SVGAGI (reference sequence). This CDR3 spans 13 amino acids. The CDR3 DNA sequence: TGTGCCAGCAAGACAGGGAGTAGCTACGAGCAGTACTTC. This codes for CASKTGSSYEQYF.

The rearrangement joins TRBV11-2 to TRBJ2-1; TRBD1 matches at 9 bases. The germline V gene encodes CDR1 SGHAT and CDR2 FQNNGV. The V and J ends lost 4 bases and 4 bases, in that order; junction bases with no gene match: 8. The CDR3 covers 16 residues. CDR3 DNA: TGTGCCAGCAGCTCAGAACACAGGGGGCCTTACAATGAGCAGTTCTTC. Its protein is CASSSEHRGPYNEQFF.

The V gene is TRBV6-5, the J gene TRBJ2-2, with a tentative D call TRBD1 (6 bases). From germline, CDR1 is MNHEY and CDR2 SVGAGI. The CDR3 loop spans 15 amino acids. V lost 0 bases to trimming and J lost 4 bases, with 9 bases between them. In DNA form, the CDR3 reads TGTGCCAGCAGTTACTCCCAGGGGCGCACCGGGGAGCTGTTTTTT. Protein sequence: CASSYSQGRTGELFF.

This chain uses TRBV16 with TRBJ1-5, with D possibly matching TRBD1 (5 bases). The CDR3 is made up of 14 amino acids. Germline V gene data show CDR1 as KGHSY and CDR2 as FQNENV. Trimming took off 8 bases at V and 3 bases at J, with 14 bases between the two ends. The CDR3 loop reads CASHQTANNQPQHF. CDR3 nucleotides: TGTGCCAGCCACCAGACAGCTAACAATCAGCCCCAGCATTTT.

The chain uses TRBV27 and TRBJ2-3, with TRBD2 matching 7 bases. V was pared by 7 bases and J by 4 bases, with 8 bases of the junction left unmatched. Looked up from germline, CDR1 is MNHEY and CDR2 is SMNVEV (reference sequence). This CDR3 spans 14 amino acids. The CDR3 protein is CASTNWGGADTQYF. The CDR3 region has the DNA TGTGCCAGCACTAATTGGGGGGGTGCAGATACGCAGTATTTT.

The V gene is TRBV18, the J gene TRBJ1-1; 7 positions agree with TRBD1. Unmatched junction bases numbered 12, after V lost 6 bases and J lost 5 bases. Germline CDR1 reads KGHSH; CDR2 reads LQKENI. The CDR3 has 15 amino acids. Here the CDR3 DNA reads TGTGCCAGCTCCAAAACAGGGGCCCCTAAGACTGAAGCTTTCTTT. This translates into CASSKTGAPKTEAFF.

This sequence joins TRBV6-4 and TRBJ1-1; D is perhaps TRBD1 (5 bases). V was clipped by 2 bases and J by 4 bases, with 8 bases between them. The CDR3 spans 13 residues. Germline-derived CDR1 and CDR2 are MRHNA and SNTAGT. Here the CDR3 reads CASSDDSSTEAFF. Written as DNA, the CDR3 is TGTGCCAGCAGTGACGACAGTTCCACTGAAGCTTTCTTT.

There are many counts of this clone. The CDR3 here is CASSADSSSGANVLTF. Written as DNA, the CDR3 is TGTGCCAGCAGCGCCGACAGTAGCTCTGGGGCCAACGTCCTGACTTTC. The genes are TRBV6-4 and TRBJ2-6; tentatively, D is TRBD1 (5 bases). The CDR3 is made up of 16 amino acids. V was shortened by 6 bases and J by 0 bases, with 12 bases between the two germline ends. The germline CDR1 and CDR2 sequences are MRHNA and SNTAGT.

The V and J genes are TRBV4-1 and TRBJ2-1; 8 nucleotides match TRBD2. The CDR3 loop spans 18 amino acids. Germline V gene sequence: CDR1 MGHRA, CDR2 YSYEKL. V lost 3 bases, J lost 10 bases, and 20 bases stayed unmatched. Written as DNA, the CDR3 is TGCGCCAGCAGCCAGTCTCCGGGGGCGGGAGGAGGTTGGGAGGAGCAGTTCTTC. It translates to CASSQSPGAGGGWEEQFF.